The source of this T cell receptor beta chain is a study of T cells in Graves' hyperthyroidism and ophthalmopathy. This clonotype occurred many times. Germline CDR1 is SGHAT and CDR2 is FQNNGV. The V segment lost 5 bases and the J segment 4 bases; nucleotides outside the gene matches: 7. The CDR3 has 14 residues. TCR beta CDR3 regions were amplified from RNA. The TCR CDR3 was amplified in a first-round RT-PCR using the HTBI primer set. TCRdb ran MiXCR on the multiplex PCR reads and lists one entry per CDR3 protein. The data hold over 400,000 distinct CDR3 sequences, with approximately 15% observed a single time.

This receptor was taken from a man aged 18 to 35 with Graves' ophthalmopathy. The chain couples TRBV11-2 to TRBJ1-1; 7 bases align to TRBD1. Source material: blood. CDR3 bases: TGTGCCAGCAGCCCCAGGGGGGGTGCCACTGAAGCTTTCTTT. Translation: CASSPRGGATEAFF.